The clone carrying this T cell receptor beta chain has a handful of counts. Its matching antigen is unknown. Reverse transcribing all isolated RNA meant expressed TCRB transcripts were sequenced. Method: immunoSEQ multiplex PCR; TCRdb's copy keeps in-frame clones and lacks some. The sample has around 600,000 clones; around an eighth are singletons. The sample is drawn from a study of beta chain features in type 1 diabetes. Study-level findings and limits: Type 1 diabetes patients showed fewer insertions and more deletions at VDJ junctions. Among all four CD4+ subsets, Type 1 diabetes patients had TCRB CDR3s that were moderately but significantly shorter.

Per the germline V gene, CDR1 is SGHNT and CDR2 is YYREEE (reference sequence). V shed 4 bases and J shed 1 base, with 14 bases lying between them. The CDR3 sequence is 16 residues long. This TCR came from a man aged 25-40 years with type 1 diabetes. The sample was naive CD4+ T cells from blood. The rearrangement uses TRBV5-4 and TRBJ2-2, with D perhaps matching TRBD1 (6 bases). CDR3 residues: CASSAGANKNTGELFF. The CDR3 DNA follows: TGTGCCAGCAGCGCAGGGGCGAATAAGAACACCGGGGAGCTGTTTTTT.